A selection of T cell receptor beta chains follows, all from one sample in a study of molecular identifiers for immune sequencing clone quantification. Via MiXCR, TCRdb re-called the PCR reads, giving one row per CDR3 protein. This sample has more than 550,000 distinct CDR3 sequences; about 25% occur once, and the top ten carry about 0.81%. Input material: naive CD8+ T cells from blood, with Jurkat cell RNA spiked in. The origin of the receptors is a human donor in good health. Some libraries in this study had Jurkat cell RNA spiked in. CDR3s leave out the opening cysteine and the closing phenylalanine or tryptophan.

>TRBV11-2|TRBJ2-7
ASSLHGGTGPWEQY
>TRBV5-4|TRBJ2-1
ASSLDGSGDEQF
>TRBV5-1|TRBJ2-3
ASSRAGGTDTQY
>TRBV6-5|TRBJ2-7
ASSYSGLAVYEQY
>TRBV19|TRBJ2-3
ASSIFPRLATDTQY
>TRBV4-3|TRBJ2-7
ASSQETGPGEQY
>TRBV27|TRBJ2-3
ASSARDYEGDTQY
>TRBV21-1|TRBJ1-2
ASSKVGTDTNYGYT
>TRBV20-1|TRBJ2-7
SARDSGEIRPYEQY
>TRBV7-2|TRBJ2-3
ASSLGGISTDTQY
>TRBV5-1|TRBJ2-1
ASSLWAGSTPSNEQF
>TRBV7-9|TRBJ2-7
ASSLGRHEQY
>TRBV27|TRBJ1-6
ASSLGRGSPLH
>TRBV5-6|TRBJ1-1
ASSLAGQVNPEAF
>TRBV27|TRBJ2-7
ASSLGGGAREQY
>TRBV3-1|TRBJ2-5
ASSQEPAGPGWQETQY
>TRBV20-1|TRBJ2-7
SASDRGRLYEQY
>TRBV11-2|TRBJ2-1
ASSLFPRNEQF
>TRBV28|TRBJ1-2
ASRGAEGYT
>TRBV6-2/TRBV6-3|TRBJ2-7
ASSYSSREQY
>TRBV29-1|TRBJ2-3
SVEVLQGARADTQY
>TRBV6-2/TRBV6-3|TRBJ2-3
ASSYPTGTSGTYTDTQY
>TRBV14|TRBJ1-1
ASSYFTGGGPTEAF